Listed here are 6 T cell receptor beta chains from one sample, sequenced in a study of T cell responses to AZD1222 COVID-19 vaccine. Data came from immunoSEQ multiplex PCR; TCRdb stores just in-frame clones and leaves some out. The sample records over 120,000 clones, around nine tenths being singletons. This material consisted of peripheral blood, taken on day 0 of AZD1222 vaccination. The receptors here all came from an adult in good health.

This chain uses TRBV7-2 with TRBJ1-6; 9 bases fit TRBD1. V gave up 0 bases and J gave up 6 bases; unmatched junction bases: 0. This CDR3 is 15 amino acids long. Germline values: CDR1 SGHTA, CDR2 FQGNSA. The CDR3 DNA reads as TGTGCCAGCAGCTTAGCGACAGGGGGTAATTCACCCCTCCACTTT. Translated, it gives CASSLATGGNSPLHF.

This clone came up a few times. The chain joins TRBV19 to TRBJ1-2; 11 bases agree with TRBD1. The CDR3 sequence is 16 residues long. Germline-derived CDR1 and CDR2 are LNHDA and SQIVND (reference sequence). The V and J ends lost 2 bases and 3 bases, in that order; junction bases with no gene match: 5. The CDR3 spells CASSIQGTGGDYGYTF. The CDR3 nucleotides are TGTGCCAGTAGTATACAAGGGACAGGGGGGGACTATGGCTACACCTTC.

The CDR3 sequence is CASSLDQGRNIQYF. CDR3 bases: TGTGCCAGCAGCTTGGATCAGGGGAGAAACATTCAGTACTTC. V usage is TRBV5-4 and J usage is TRBJ2-4, with D maybe TRBD1 (6 bases). The V and J ends lost 0 bases and 6 bases respectively, with 10 bases between them. Germline V gives CDR1 SGHNT, CDR2 YYREEE (reference sequence). The CDR3 totals 14 residues.

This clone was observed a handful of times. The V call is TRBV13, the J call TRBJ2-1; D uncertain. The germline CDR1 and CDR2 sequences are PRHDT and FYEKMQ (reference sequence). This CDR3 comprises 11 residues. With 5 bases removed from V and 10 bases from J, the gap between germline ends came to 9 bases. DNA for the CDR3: TGTGCCAGCAGCCTGTCTCAGGAGCAGTTCTTC. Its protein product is CASSLSQEQFF.

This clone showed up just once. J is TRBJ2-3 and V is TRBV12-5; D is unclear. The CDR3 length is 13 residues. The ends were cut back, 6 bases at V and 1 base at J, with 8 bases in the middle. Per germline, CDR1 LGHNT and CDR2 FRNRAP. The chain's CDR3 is CASGPAGTDTQYF. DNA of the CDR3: TGTGCTAGTGGCCCAGCAGGCACAGATACGCAGTATTTT.

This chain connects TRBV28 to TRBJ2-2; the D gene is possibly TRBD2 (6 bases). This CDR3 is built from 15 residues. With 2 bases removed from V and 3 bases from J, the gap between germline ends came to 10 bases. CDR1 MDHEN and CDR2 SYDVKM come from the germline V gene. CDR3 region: CASSLAGIDTGELFF. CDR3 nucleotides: TGTGCCAGCAGTTTAGCGGGAATCGACACCGGGGAGCTGTTTTTT.